This T cell receptor (beta chain) originates from a study of beta chain features in type 1 diabetes. Expressed TCRB transcripts got sequenced, as all isolated RNA was reverse transcribed. About 3.6 million reads was the average for naive, central memory and regulatory T cell samples. The assay was immunoSEQ multiplex PCR, and TCRdb's table has in-frame clones only and misses some. The table includes 250,000 or so clones, approximately 20% detected once. Germline assignment: CDR1 LGHNA and CDR2 YNFKEQ. V was shortened by 0 bases and J by 0 bases, with 11 bases between the two germline ends. This CDR3 comprises 16 residues. This clone was counted between two and nine times. The antigen is unknown. Overall study findings and caveats: TCRB CDR3s from Type 1 diabetes patients were moderately but significantly shorter in all four CD4+ subsets.

This TCR came from a woman in her 40s with type 1 diabetes. The V call is TRBV4-2, the J call TRBJ1-1; the D gene is possibly TRBD1 (6 bases). The sample was naive CD4+ T cells from blood. The CDR3 sequence is CASSQDRTVLNTEAFF. The CDR3 nucleotides read TGTGCCAGCAGCCAAGATAGGACAGTTTTGAACACTGAAGCTTTCTTT.